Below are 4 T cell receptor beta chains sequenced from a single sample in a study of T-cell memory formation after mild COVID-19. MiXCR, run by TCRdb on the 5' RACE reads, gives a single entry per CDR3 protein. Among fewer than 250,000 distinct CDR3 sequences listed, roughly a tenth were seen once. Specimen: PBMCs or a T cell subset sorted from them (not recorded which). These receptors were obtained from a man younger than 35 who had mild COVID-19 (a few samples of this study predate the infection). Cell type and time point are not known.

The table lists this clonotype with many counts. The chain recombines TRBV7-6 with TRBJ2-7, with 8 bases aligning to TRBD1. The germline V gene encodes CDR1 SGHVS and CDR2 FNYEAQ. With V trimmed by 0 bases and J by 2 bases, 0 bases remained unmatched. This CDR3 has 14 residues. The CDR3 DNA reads TGTGCCAGCAGCTTAGCGGACAGGGCCTACGAGCAGTACGTC. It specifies CASSLADRAYEQYV.

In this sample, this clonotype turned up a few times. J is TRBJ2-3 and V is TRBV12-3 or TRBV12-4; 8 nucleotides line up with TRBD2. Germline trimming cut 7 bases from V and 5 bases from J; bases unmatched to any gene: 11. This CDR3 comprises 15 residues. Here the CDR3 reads CASTGGGPQGDTQYF. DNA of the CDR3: TGTGCCAGCACGGGGGGGGGGCCACAGGGAGATACGCAGTATTTT.

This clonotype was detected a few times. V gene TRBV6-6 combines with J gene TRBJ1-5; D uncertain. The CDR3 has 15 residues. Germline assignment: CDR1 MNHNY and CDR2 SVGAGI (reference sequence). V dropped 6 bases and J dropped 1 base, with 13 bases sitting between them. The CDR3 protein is CASSSSPGSNQPQHF. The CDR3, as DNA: TGTGCCAGCAGCTCCTCACCGGGCAGCAATCAGCCCCAGCATTTT.

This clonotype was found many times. The CDR3 reads CASSTVKGTEAFF. The CDR3, as DNA: TGTGCCAGCAGTACTGTCAAGGGAACTGAAGCTTTCTTT. V and J are TRBV6-6 and TRBJ1-1; D is ambiguous. Trimming pared 5 bases from V and 5 bases from J, leaving 12 bases between. The length of the CDR3 is 13 residues. Germline CDR1 reads MNHNY; CDR2 reads SVGAGI (reference sequence).